The rows below give T cell receptor beta chains drawn from one sample of a study of T cell changes during pregnancy in multiple sclerosis. Some clones are missing from TCRdb's copy, which holds only in-frame ones; the method was immunoSEQ multiplex PCR. The sample has about 70,000 clones, around 90% seen once; the top ten hold about 1%. The specimen was peripheral blood, collected in the third trimester of pregnancy. Receptor source: a female donor with multiple sclerosis, enrolled in a pregnancy study. Each CDR3 is given with its conserved first and last residue. Fields, in order: J gene, V gene, clone size, CDR3 protein. Only some rows state a clone size, as once, few, many or a class for expanded clones.

TRBJ2-7,TRBV7-9,.,CASSLKPPSGNSNEQYF
TRBJ1-1,TRBV11-1,.,CASSFGRGSTEAFF
TRBJ1-1,TRBV18,.,CASSPGVGANTEAFF
TRBJ2-5,TRBV28,.,CASSLASGLQETQYF
TRBJ2-5,TRBV7-9,.,CASSRRGGPQETQYF
TRBJ2-7,TRBV5-5,few,CASSLEGLSSGEQYF
TRBJ2-1,TRBV10-1,.,CASSESPSGHNEQFF
TRBJ1-5,TRBV19,.,CASNQGQGMTQHF
TRBJ2-5,TRBV7-2,.,CASSFLDRAPGGMRGQYF
TRBJ2-1,TRBV27,.,CASTRTGNNEQFF
TRBJ1-2,TRBV2,.,CASSTAGTANFNYGYTF
TRBJ2-1,TRBV11-1,.,CASSPSGSYNEQFF
TRBJ1-5,TRBV18,.,CASSPTDSPPQHF
TRBJ2-2,TRBV5-1,few,CASSLFGQGVREDTGELFF
TRBJ2-7,TRBV7-8,.,CASSLAGRVSRGEQYF
TRBJ2-1,TRBV6-6,.,CASSYSPSENNEQFF
TRBJ1-3,TRBV19,.,CASNIQGRSGNTIYF
TRBJ2-7,TRBV7-8,.,CASSLSPNPGIYEQYF
TRBJ2-2,TRBV7-2,.,CASSLLLAGELFF
TRBJ2-3,TRBV5-1,.,CASSLQQGRTDTQYF
TRBJ1-2,TRBV6-1,few,CASSEMGAVGYGYTF
TRBJ2-7,TRBV28,.,CASSLPQGDEQYF
TRBJ1-1,TRBV5-1,.,CASSYRVNTEAFF
TRBJ2-7,TRBV27,.,CASSLYRETYEQYF
TRBJ1-4,TRBV7-8,.,CASSLVRGDRVEKLFF
TRBJ1-5,TRBV7-9,.,CASSLENGGTQPQHF
TRBJ2-2,TRBV2,.,CASGGLGTANTGELFF
TRBJ2-2,TRBV18,.,CASSPIGGGDTGELFF
TRBJ1-4,TRBV18,.,CASSPKQGAYEKLFF
TRBJ2-1,TRBV15,.,CATSRDMGRGNYNEQFF
TRBJ2-1,TRBV2,.,CASSPDGGDEQFF
TRBJ2-1,TRBV19,.,CASSFPGLAGGEDYEQFF
TRBJ2-4,TRBV25-1,.,CASRIRLAGLAKNIQYF
TRBJ2-7,TRBV18,few,CASSPTKTGQYEQYF
TRBJ2-6,TRBV28,once,CASNLNSGANVLTF
TRBJ2-7,TRBV5-8,.,CASSFGDFHYEQYF
TRBJ1-4,TRBV5-1,.,CASKTGATNEKLFF
TRBJ2-7,TRBV29-1,.,CSVDTAGGVGGEYF
TRBJ2-1,TRBV5-1,.,CASSPGLAGGYEQFF
TRBJ2-7,TRBV27,.,CASSLSEYYEQYF
TRBJ1-2,TRBV19,.,CASTPRGVYGYTF
TRBJ1-4,TRBV19,.,CASTKTSSSTNEKLFF
TRBJ2-5,TRBV11-1,.,CASSTGDREETQYF
TRBJ2-7,TRBV9,once,CASSVAGDFTYEQYF
TRBJ2-1,TRBV5-1,.,CASSLGTGTGVDNEQFF
TRBJ2-3,TRBV7-2,once,CASSFRLAGDTQYF
TRBJ1-2,TRBV13,.,CASSLERGNYGYTF
TRBJ1-4,TRBV27,.,CASSLIQTGGREKLFF
TRBJ2-3,TRBV28,once,CASSLERGMGRTQYF
TRBJ2-1,TRBV2,few,CASILHSGSYNEQFF
TRBJ2-2,TRBV4-2,.,CASSQESLLTGELFF
TRBJ2-7,TRBV5-8,.,CASSRPSYEQYF
TRBJ2-1,TRBV19,.,CASSKGQYNEQFF
TRBJ2-1,TRBV7-3,.,CASSLGLAGNEQFF
TRBJ2-3,TRBV6-1,.,CASSEYRGNAQYF